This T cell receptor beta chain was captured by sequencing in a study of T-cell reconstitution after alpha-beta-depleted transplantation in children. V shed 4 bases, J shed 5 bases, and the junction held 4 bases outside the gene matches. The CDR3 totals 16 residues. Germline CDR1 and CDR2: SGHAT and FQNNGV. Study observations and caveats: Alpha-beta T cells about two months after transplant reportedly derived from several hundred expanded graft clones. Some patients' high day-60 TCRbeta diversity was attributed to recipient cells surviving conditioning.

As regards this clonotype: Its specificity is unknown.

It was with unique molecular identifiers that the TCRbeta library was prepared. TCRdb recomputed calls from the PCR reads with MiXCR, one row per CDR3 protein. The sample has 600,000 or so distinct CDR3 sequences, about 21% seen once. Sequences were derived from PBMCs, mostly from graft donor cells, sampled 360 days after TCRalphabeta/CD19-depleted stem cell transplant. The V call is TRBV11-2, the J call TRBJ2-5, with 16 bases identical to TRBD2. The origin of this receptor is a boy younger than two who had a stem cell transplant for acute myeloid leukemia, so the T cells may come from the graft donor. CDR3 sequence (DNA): TGTGCCAGCAGCTCGGGACTAGCGGGGGGGCTGGAGACCCAGTACTTC. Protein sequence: CASSSGLAGGLETQYF.